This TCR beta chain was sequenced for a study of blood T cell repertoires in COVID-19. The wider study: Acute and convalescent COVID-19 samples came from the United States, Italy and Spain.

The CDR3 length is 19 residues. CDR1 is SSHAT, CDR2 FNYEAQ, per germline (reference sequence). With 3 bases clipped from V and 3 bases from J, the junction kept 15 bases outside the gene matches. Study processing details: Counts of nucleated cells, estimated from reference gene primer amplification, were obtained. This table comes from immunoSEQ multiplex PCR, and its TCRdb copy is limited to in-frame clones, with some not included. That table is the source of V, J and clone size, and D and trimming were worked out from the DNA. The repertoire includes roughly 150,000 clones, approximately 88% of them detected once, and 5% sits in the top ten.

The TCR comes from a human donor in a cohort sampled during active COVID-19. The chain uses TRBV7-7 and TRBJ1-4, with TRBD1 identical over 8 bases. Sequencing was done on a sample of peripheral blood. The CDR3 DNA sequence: TGTGCCAGCAGCTTTATTGATCGTGGACAGGGAATGCCTAATGAAAAACTGTTTTTT. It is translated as CASSFIDRGQGMPNEKLFF. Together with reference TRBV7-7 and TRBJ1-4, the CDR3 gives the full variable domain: GAGVSQSPRYKVTKRGQDVTLRCDPISSHATLYWYQQALGQGPEFLTYFNYEAQPDKSGLPSDRFSAERPEGSISTLTIQRTEQRDSAMYRCASSFIDRGQGMPNEKLFFGSGTQLSVL.